This T cell receptor (beta chain) was recovered during a study of beta chain features in type 1 diabetes. This clone was seen a handful of times. What it binds is unknown. The whole isolated RNA underwent reverse transcription, so sequencing captured expressed TCRB transcripts. Assay used: immunoSEQ multiplex PCR; TCRdb lists only in-frame clones, some missing. The sample lists around 310,000 clones; roughly 14% were seen once. Looked up from germline, CDR1 is SGHRS and CDR2 is YFSETQ. The CDR3 loop spans 13 amino acids. The germline V and J ends were trimmed by 2 bases and 0 bases, with 6 bases remaining between them. General study results and limits: Type 1 diabetes patients showed fewer insertions and more deletions at VDJ junctions. Patients and controls would share equally any PCR tilt toward shorter templates. The study found moderately but significantly shorter TCRB CDR3s in all four CD4+ subsets of Type 1 diabetes patients. Healthy donors had naive, central memory and Treg TCRB repertoires that appeared less similar than those seen among patients.

Only one heparinised blood draw was taken per donor, and its volume averaged around 100 mL. This TCR came from a woman under 30 with type 1 diabetes. The chain combines TRBV5-1 with TRBJ2-7, with no clear D. Sequenced material: naive CD4+ T cells from blood. The CDR3 loop is CASSFSFSYEQYF. The CDR3 nucleotides are TGCGCCAGCAGCTTCAGTTTCTCCTACGAGCAGTACTTC.